Each of the 21 T cell receptor beta chains below was sequenced from the same sample in a study of T cell responses to AZD1222 COVID-19 vaccine. Clones were sequenced by immunoSEQ multiplex PCR, and TCRdb holds only the in-frame ones, with some missing. The table lists around 100,000 clones, about 90% of them singletons. The material sequenced was peripheral blood, taken on day 0 of AZD1222 vaccination. The receptor set was obtained from an adult in good health.

The chain couples TRBV14 to TRBJ2-5; no clear D. Germline CDR1 reads SGHDN; CDR2 reads FVKESK. This CDR3 has 15 amino acids. Trimming left V 4 bases short and J 0 bases short, with 12 bases between. Written as DNA, the CDR3 is TGTGCCAGCAGCCCAATCGTGTCAAACCAAGAGACCCAGTACTTC. Translated: CASSPIVSNQETQYF.

The chain is built from TRBV11-2 and TRBJ1-2; D unclear. CDR1 is SGHAT, CDR2 FQNNGV, per germline. The CDR3 length is 13 residues. V was shortened by 1 base and J by 1 base, with 4 bases between the two germline ends. CDR3 DNA sequence: TGTGCCAGCAGCTTAGCGGGTAACTATGGCTACACCTTC. Its translation is CASSLAGNYGYTF.

This chain joins TRBV9 and TRBJ1-1; D not resolved. The CDR3 sequence is 13 residues long. Germline V gene sequence: CDR1 SGDLS, CDR2 YYNGEE. V lost 1 base to trimming and J lost 4 bases, with 8 bases between them. CDR3 protein: CASSVQLGTEAFF. As DNA, the CDR3 is TGTGCCAGCAGCGTACAGCTCGGCACTGAAGCTTTCTTT.

As regards this clone: One end of the junction is discordant with germline, which a read error may explain. The V and J genes are TRBV7-3 and TRBJ2-2; 11 nucleotides align to TRBD2. The CDR3 extends over 16 amino acids. The V gene's germline CDR1 is SGHTA and CDR2 FQGTGA. The CDR3: CASSSPSGRNAGELFF. The CDR3, as DNA: TGTGCCAGCAGCTCCCCTAGCGGGAGGAACGCCGGGGAGCTGTTTTTT. The full variable domain, with the rest looked up from reference TRBV7-3 and TRBJ2-2, is GAGVSQTPSNKVTEKGKYVELRCDPISGHTALYWYRQSLGQGPEFLIYFQGTGAADDSGLPNDRFFAVRPEGSVSTLKIQRTERGDSAVYLCASSSPSGRNAGELFFGEGSRLTVL.

V usage is TRBV3-1 (or the pseudogene TRBV3-2) and J usage is TRBJ2-3, with TRBD1 matching 12 bases. Trimming removed 4 bases from V and 5 bases from J; junction bases left unmatched: 13. Germline assignment: CDR1 LGHDT and CDR2 YNNKEL (reference sequence). The CDR3 length is 18 residues. CDR3 in DNA: TGTGCCAGCAGCCCGGTCCCGGGACAGGGGGCTCCGGGAGATACGCAGTATTTT. It yields the protein CASSPVPGQGAPGDTQYF.

This chain uses TRBV19 with TRBJ1-5; a possible D gene is TRBD1 (5 bases). The V gene's germline CDR1 is LNHDA and CDR2 SQIVND (reference sequence). V lost 7 bases, J lost 8 bases, and 15 bases lay in between. There are 13 residues in the CDR3. The CDR3 loop reads CASTPRGGKPQHF. The CDR3 region has the DNA TGTGCCAGTACCCCCCGGGGGGGTAAGCCCCAGCATTTT. Combining the CDR3 with reference TRBV19 and TRBJ1-5 gives the whole variable domain DGGITQSPKYLFRKEGQNVTLSCEQNLNHDAMYWYRQDPGQGLRLIYYSQIVNDFQKGDIAEGYSVSREKKESFPLTVTSAQKNPTAFYLCASTPRGGKPQHFGDGTRLSIL.

This clone was seen just once. The V gene is TRBV28, the J gene TRBJ2-7; 10 bases are shared with TRBD2. CDR3 length equals 15 residues. J gave up 9 bases and V 6 bases, and 14 bases lay outside the gene matches. Looked up from germline, CDR1 is MDHEN and CDR2 is SYDVKM. CDR3 nucleotides: TGTGCCAGCAGCCCCAGAATCGGAGCGGGAGGGCTGCAGTACTTC. This encodes CASSPRIGAGGLQYF.

This clone was seen just once. This sequence joins TRBV6-4 and TRBJ2-5; 8 bases are shared with TRBD2. Germline CDR1 MRHNA, CDR2 SNTAGT. The CDR3 runs to 16 residues. Trimming cost V 4 bases and J 2 bases; bases outside gene matches: 9. The DNA of the CDR3 is TGTGCCAGCAGTGCCCTACCTACTAGCGGTCAAGAGACCCAGTACTTC. Its protein product is CASSALPTSGQETQYF.

V gene TRBV6-6 combines with J gene TRBJ1-5; D unclear. From germline, CDR1 is MNHNY and CDR2 SVGAGI (reference sequence). Trimming took off 6 bases at V and 5 bases at J, with 14 bases between the two ends. The CDR3 totals 14 residues. The CDR3 loop is CASRMGGGYQPQHF. The CDR3 bases are TGTGCCAGCAGGATGGGAGGCGGTTATCAGCCCCAGCATTTT.

The chain is built from TRBV11-2 and TRBJ2-5; 8 bases line up with TRBD1. This CDR3 region has 14 residues. The germline gives CDR1 SGHAT, CDR2 FQNNGV. Germline trimming cut 5 bases from V and 4 bases from J; bases unmatched to any gene: 6. The CDR3 here is CASSARQGTETQYF. In DNA form, the CDR3 reads TGTGCCAGCAGCGCGCGACAGGGGACAGAGACCCAGTACTTC.

CDR3 sequence: CASSLEPNSPLHF. Written as DNA, the CDR3 is TGTGCCAGCAGCTTAGAGCCAAATTCACCCCTCCACTTT. V and J are TRBV7-6 and TRBJ1-6; D is unclear. Looked up from germline, CDR1 is SGHVS and CDR2 is FNYEAQ. V was trimmed by 1 base and J by 7 bases, leaving 5 bases between them. This CDR3 is built from 13 residues.

The rearrangement links TRBV3-1 (or the pseudogene TRBV3-2) to TRBJ1-1; the D is unclear. This CDR3 comprises 13 residues. Germline V gives CDR1 LGHDT, CDR2 YNNKEL (reference sequence). Trimming left V 0 bases short and J 4 bases short, with 6 bases between. The CDR3 loop reads CASSQDRVTEAFF. The CDR3 bases are TGTGCCAGCAGCCAAGACAGAGTCACTGAAGCTTTCTTT.

The chain employs TRBV3-1 (or the pseudogene TRBV3-2) and TRBJ2-7; D uncertain. Germline CDR1 reads LGHDT; CDR2 reads YNNKEL (reference sequence). Deletions cut 3 bases from V and 3 bases from J, with 3 bases between. The CDR3 has 11 residues. The CDR3 is CASSQRYEQYF. CDR3 sequence (DNA): TGTGCCAGCAGCCAGCGCTACGAGCAGTACTTC.

The chain combines TRBV7-2 with TRBJ1-5; 9 bases align to TRBD1. Per the germline V gene, CDR1 is SGHTA and CDR2 is FQGNSA. This CDR3 spans 15 amino acids. Unmatched junction bases numbered 5, after V lost 4 bases and J lost 4 bases. CDR3 sequence (DNA): TGTGCCAGCAGCTCGCTGGGACAGGGAAATCAGCCCCAGCATTTT. As protein: CASSSLGQGNQPQHF.

This clone was recorded only once. V is TRBV2 and J is TRBJ2-6; 11 bases line up with TRBD2. J lost 4 bases, V lost 9 bases, and 5 bases had no gene match. The CDR3 is made up of 15 amino acids. Germline CDR1 and CDR2: SNHLY and FYNNEI. The CDR3 DNA is TGTGCCAGGCTAGCGGGAGGAGGAGGGGCCAACGTCCTGACTTTC. It yields the protein CARLAGGGGANVLTF.

The rearrangement uses TRBV2 and TRBJ1-2; D remains ambiguous. Between the trimmed V and J ends, which lost 1 base and 4 bases, there was a span of 10 bases. CDR1 SNHLY and CDR2 FYNNEI come from the germline V gene. The CDR3 length is 14 residues. The CDR3 nucleotides are TGTGCCAGCAGTGAAGGAGGTTACCCCTATGGCTACACCTTC. Its protein product is CASSEGGYPYGYTF. Drawing the rest from reference TRBV2 and TRBJ1-2, the complete variable domain is EPEVTQTPSHQVTQMGQEVILRCVPISNHLYFYWYRQILGQKVEFLVSFYNNEISEKSEIFDDQFSVERPDGSNFTLKIRSTKLEDSAMYFCASSEGGYPYGYTFGSGTRLTVV.

This clone has just one count. The chain has TRBV7-2 and TRBJ2-7; possible D gene TRBD1, 6 bases. This CDR3 comprises 15 residues. V was shortened by 5 bases and J by 0 bases, with 14 bases between the two germline ends. The germline CDR1 and CDR2 sequences are SGHTA and FQGNSA. In DNA form, the CDR3 reads TGTGCCAGCAGCGCAGGGGACATTTTCTCCTACGAGCAGTACTTC. Translated: CASSAGDIFSYEQYF.

The J gene is TRBJ1-2, the V gene TRBV5-1; a possible D gene is TRBD1 (5 bases). This CDR3 is built from 14 residues. The ends were cut back, 0 bases at V and 6 bases at J, with 12 bases in the middle. Per the germline V gene, CDR1 is SGHRS and CDR2 is YFSETQ. Here the CDR3 DNA reads TGCGCCAGCAGCTTGGCCTCGGGGGGTAATGGCTACACCTTC. As protein: CASSLASGGNGYTF.

The V gene is TRBV6-5, the J gene TRBJ1-5, with D uncertain. The CDR3 runs 15 residues. The germline gives CDR1 MNHEY, CDR2 SVGAGI. V dropped 6 bases and J dropped 1 base, with 13 bases sitting between them. CDR3 coding DNA: TGTGCCAGCAGAGCCCGCGGGGAAAGCAATCAGCCCCAGCATTTT. Translation: CASRARGESNQPQHF.

A single count supports this clone. The rearrangement joins TRBV2 to TRBJ1-5; no reliable D call. Germline V gene data show CDR1 as SNHLY and CDR2 as FYNNEI. CDR3 length: 11 amino acids. Trimming removed 6 bases from V and 5 bases from J, with 5 bases in between. Here the CDR3 reads CASRVDQPQHF. CDR3 bases: TGTGCCAGCAGGGTCGATCAGCCCCAGCATTTT. The full variable domain, completed using reference TRBV2 and TRBJ1-5, is EPEVTQTPSHQVTQMGQEVILRCVPISNHLYFYWYRQILGQKVEFLVSFYNNEISEKSEIFDDQFSVERPDGSNFTLKIRSTKLEDSAMYFCASRVDQPQHFGDGTRLSIL.

The rearrangement joins TRBV10-3 to TRBJ1-1; 9 nucleotides match TRBD1. The CDR3 consists of 12 residues. The J segment lost 10 bases and the V segment lost 6 bases, leaving 6 bases of the junction unmatched. CDR1 and CDR2 from the germline V gene are ENHRY and SYGVKD. CDR3 in DNA: TGTGCCATCAGGGGACAGGGCGAGGGAGCTTTCTTT. Protein sequence: CAIRGQGEGAFF.